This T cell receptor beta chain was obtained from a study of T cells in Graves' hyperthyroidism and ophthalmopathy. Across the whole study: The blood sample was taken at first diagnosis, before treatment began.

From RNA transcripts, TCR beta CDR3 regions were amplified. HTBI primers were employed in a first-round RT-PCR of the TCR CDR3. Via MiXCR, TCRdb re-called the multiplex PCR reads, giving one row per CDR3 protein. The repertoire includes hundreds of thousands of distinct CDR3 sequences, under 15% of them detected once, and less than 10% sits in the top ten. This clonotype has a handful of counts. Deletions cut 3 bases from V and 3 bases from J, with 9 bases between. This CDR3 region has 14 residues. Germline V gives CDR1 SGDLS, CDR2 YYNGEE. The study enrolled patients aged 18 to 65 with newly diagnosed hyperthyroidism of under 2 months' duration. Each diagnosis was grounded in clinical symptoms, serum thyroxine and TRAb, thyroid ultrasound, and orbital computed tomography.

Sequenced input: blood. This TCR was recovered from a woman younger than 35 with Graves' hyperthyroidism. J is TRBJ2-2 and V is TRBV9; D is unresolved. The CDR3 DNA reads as TGTGCCAGCAGCGCAGAAGGTGACACCGGGGAGCTGTTTTTT. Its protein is CASSAEGDTGELFF.